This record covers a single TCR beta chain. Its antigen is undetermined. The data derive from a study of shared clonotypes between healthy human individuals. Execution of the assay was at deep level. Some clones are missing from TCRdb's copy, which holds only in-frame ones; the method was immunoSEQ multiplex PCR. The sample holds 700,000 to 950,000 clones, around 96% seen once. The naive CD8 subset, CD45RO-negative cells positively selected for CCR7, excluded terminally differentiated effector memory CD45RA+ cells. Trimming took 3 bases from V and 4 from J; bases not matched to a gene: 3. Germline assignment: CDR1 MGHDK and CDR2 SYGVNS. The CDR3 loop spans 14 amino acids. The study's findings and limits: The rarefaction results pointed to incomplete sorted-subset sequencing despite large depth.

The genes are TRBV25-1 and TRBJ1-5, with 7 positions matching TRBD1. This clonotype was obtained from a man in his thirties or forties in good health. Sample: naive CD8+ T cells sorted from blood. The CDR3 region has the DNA TGTGCCAGCAGTGATCCGGACAGGAATCAGCCCCAGCATTTT. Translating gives CASSDPDRNQPQHF.